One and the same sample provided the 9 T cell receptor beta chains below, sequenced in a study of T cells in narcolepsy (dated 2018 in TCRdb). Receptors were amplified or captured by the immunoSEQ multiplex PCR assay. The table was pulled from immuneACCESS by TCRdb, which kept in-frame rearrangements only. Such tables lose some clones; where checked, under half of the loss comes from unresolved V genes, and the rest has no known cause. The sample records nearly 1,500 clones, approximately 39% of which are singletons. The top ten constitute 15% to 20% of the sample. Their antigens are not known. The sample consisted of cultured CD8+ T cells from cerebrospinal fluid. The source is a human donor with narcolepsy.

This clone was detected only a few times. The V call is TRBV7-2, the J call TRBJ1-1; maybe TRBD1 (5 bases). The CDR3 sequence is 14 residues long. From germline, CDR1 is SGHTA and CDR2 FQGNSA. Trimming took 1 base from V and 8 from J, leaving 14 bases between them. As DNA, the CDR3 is TGTGCCAGCAGCTTAGAGCCGGGGGTTTCGGAAGCTTTCTTT. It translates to CASSLEPGVSEAFF.

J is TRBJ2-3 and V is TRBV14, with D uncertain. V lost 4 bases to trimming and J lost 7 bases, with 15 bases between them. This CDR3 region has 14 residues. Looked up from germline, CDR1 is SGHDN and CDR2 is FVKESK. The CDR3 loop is CASSRAFVRNTQYF. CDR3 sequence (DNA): TGTGCCAGCAGCCGAGCATTCGTGAGGAATACGCAGTATTTT.

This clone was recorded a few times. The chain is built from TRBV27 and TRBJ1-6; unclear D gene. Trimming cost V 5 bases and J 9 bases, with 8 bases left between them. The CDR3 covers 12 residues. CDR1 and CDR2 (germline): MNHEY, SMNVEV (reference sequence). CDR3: CASSELGSPLHF. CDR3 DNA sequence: TGTGCCAGCAGTGAATTAGGTTCACCCCTCCACTTT.

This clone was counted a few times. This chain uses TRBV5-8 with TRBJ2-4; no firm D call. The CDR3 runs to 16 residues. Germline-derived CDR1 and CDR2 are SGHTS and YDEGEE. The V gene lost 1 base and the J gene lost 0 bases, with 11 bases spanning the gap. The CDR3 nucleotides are TGTGCCAGCAGCTTGTCGCATGTAGTAGCCAAAAACATTCAGTACTTC. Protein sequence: CASSLSHVVAKNIQYF.

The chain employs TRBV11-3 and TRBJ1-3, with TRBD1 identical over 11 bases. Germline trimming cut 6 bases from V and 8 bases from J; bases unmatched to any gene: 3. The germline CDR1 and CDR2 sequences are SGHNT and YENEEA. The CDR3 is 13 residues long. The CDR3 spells CASSGQGADTIYF. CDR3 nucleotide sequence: TGTGCCAGCAGTGGACAGGGGGCGGACACCATATATTTT.

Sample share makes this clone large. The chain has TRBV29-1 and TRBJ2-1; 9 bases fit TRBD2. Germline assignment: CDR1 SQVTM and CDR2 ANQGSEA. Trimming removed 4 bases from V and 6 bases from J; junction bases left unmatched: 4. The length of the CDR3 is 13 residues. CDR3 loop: CSVAGLAGNEQFF. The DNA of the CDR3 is TGCAGCGTTGCGGGACTAGCAGGCAATGAGCAGTTCTTC.

DNA for the CDR3: TGTGCCAGCAGCAGCGGGGGGACTGAAGCTTTCTTT. Amino acids: CASSSGGTEAFF. The chain employs TRBV5-6 and TRBJ1-1, with TRBD1 as a possible D gene (5 bases). Germline V CDR1 and CDR2: SGHDT, YYEEEE. V dropped 4 bases and J dropped 5 bases, with 9 bases sitting between them. This CDR3 region has 12 residues.

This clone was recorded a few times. CDR3 bases: TGTGCCAGCAGCTTAGAGGCGGGATTGAGTGGGGTTGCAGCTTTCTTT. It is translated as CASSLEAGLSGVAAFF. The genes are TRBV11-1 and TRBJ1-1; no firm D call. The CDR3 runs 16 residues. Per germline, CDR1 SGHAT and CDR2 FQDESV (reference sequence). The germline V and J ends were trimmed by 1 base and 10 bases, with 22 bases remaining between them.

Here the CDR3 reads CSVVLDGVLAFF. The DNA of the CDR3 is TGCAGCGTTGTTCTCGACGGGGTCTTGGCTTTCTTT. The chain couples TRBV29-1 to TRBJ1-1; D call uncertain. The germline V and J ends were trimmed by 4 bases and 11 bases, with 17 bases remaining between them. The V gene's germline CDR1 is SQVTM and CDR2 ANQGSEA. The CDR3 spans 12 residues.